The sequence of this T cell receptor (beta chain) was determined in a study of T cells in Graves' hyperthyroidism and ophthalmopathy. The overall study: Blood was drawn when the patient was first diagnosed and still untreated.

Overall study findings and caveats: Most thyroid clonotypes with frequency above 0.001 were detected in blood.

Trimming took 1 base from V and 8 from J, leaving 9 bases between them. CDR1 is SGHAT, CDR2 FQNNGV, per germline. This CDR3 is built from 13 residues. Thyroid ultrasound and orbital computed tomography, with clinical symptoms and serum thyroxine and TRAb, informed diagnoses. Researchers took RNA transcripts and amplified the TCR beta CDR3 regions from them. The primer set for the first-round RT-PCR of the TCR CDR3 was HTBI. TCRdb passed the multiplex PCR reads through MiXCR, listing each CDR3 protein once. The top ten clones hold 30% to 35% of a sample with over 250,000 distinct CDR3 sequences, roughly an eighth of them seen once. This clonotype was seen repeatedly, ten times or more. The antigen is undetermined.

The V call is TRBV11-2, the J call TRBJ2-4, with no clear D. Sequenced: blood. This TCR came from a woman aged 35 to 49 with Graves' ophthalmopathy. The CDR3 nucleotides read TGTGCCAGCAGCTTAGGGGATCAGTACATTCAGTACTTC. It encodes CASSLGDQYIQYF. Based on the CDR3 plus reference TRBV11-2 and TRBJ2-4, the full variable domain is EAGVAQSPRYKIIEKRQSVAFWCNPISGHATLYWYQQILGQGPKLLIQFQNNGVVDDSQLPKDRFSAERLKGVDSTLKIQPAKLEDSAVYLCASSLGDQYIQYFGAGTRLSVL.